Sequencing of this TCR beta chain was carried out in a study of shared T cell receptors in the human thymus. The V end lost 1 base, the J end lost 2 bases, and 22 bases lay between the germline ends. CDR1 and CDR2 (germline): SQVTM, ANQGSEA. CDR3 length: 18 amino acids. Assay: immunoSEQ multiplex PCR; the TCRdb copy retains only in-frame clones and omits some. The sample has 500,000 to 550,000 clones; about four fifths are singletons. The same data also contributed to another study, on human thymus T cells. That paper adds: Donors were healthy Finnish infants having corrective surgery for congenital heart defects. During corrective heart surgery, resections were taken, and the thymus tissue came from them.

The TCR comes from a boy less than two years old with a congenital heart defect. V usage is TRBV29-1 and J usage is TRBJ2-3, with a tentative D call TRBD2 (6 bases). The specimen was thymocytes. Written as DNA, the CDR3 is TGCAGCGTTGAAGTCTGGCTAGCGAGCCCCACGTCCACAGATACGCAGTATTTT. Its protein product is CSVEVWLASPTSTDTQYF.